Shown below are 12 T cell receptor beta chains from a single sample sequenced in a study of T cell responses to AZD1222 COVID-19 vaccine. Measured with immunoSEQ multiplex PCR; TCRdb has only the in-frame clones, and not every one. The sample consists of 130,000 or so clones, around 89% of them appearing once. The specimen was peripheral blood, collected on day 0 of AZD1222 vaccination. The receptors originated from an adult in good health.

V is TRBV5-1 and J is TRBJ2-3; TRBD2 matches 8 bases. Germline values: CDR1 SGHRS, CDR2 YFSETQ. The CDR3 is 18 amino acids. With V trimmed by 1 base and J by 3 bases, 13 bases remained unmatched. The CDR3 DNA reads as TGCGCCAGCAGCTTGATGGCGGGAGGTACCCCCGCGACAGATACGCAGTATTTT. Protein sequence: CASSLMAGGTPATDTQYF.

The chain carries TRBV3-1 (or the pseudogene TRBV3-2) and TRBJ2-5; D might be TRBD1 (5 bases). The CDR3 consists of 14 residues. Trimming took 4 bases from V and 5 from J, leaving 14 bases between them. The germline gives CDR1 LGHDT, CDR2 YNNKEL (reference sequence). The CDR3 region is CASSRNQGLETQYF. The CDR3 bases are TGTGCCAGCAGCCGGAACCAGGGATTGGAGACCCAGTACTTC.

This clone was picked up one time. The chain is built from TRBV2 and TRBJ2-5; TRBD1 matches 9 bases. The V and J ends lost 6 bases and 5 bases, in that order; junction bases with no gene match: 4. The CDR3 is made up of 13 amino acids. Germline assignment: CDR1 SNHLY and CDR2 FYNNEI. The CDR3 sequence: CASRQGAGETQYF. The CDR3 DNA sequence: TGTGCCAGCAGACAGGGGGCAGGGGAGACCCAGTACTTC. Supplemented by reference TRBV2 and TRBJ2-5, the full variable domain reads EPEVTQTPSHQVTQMGQEVILRCVPISNHLYFYWYRQILGQKVEFLVSFYNNEISEKSEIFDDQFSVERPDGSNFTLKIRSTKLEDSAMYFCASRQGAGETQYFGPGTRLLVL.

This clone turned up a few times. The chain is built from TRBV6-2 or TRBV6-3 and TRBJ2-7; 8 nucleotides agree with TRBD1. Germline CDR1 is MNHEY and CDR2 is SVGEGT. The CDR3 sequence is 14 residues long. V lost 5 bases and J lost 2; bases outside the gene matches: 5. This chain's CDR3 is CASSRTGRAYEQYF. The CDR3 nucleotides read TGTGCCAGCAGTAGGACAGGGCGGGCCTACGAGCAGTACTTC.

The chain recombines TRBV7-8 with TRBJ2-1; no clear D gene. Germline V gene sequence: CDR1 SGHVS, CDR2 FQNEAQ. Trimming took off 0 bases at V and 3 bases at J, with 6 bases between the two ends. This CDR3 has 14 residues. CDR3 sequence reads: CASSLAGSYNEQFF. DNA for the CDR3: TGTGCCAGCAGCTTAGCGGGAAGCTACAATGAGCAGTTCTTC. The variable domain in full, completed from reference TRBV7-8 and TRBJ2-1, reads GAGVSQSPRYKVAKRGQDVALRCDPISGHVSLFWYQQALGQGPEFLTYFQNEAQLDKSGLPSDRFFAERPEGSVSTLKIQRTQQEDSAVYLCASSLAGSYNEQFFGPGTRLTVL.

This chain's CDR3 is CASSVGEGRQPQHF. The CDR3 region has the DNA TGTGCCAGCAGCGTAGGGGAGGGCCGCCAGCCCCAGCATTTT. The chain combines TRBV9 with TRBJ1-5, with D hard to call. This CDR3 spans 14 amino acids. V lost 0 bases and J lost 7, with 11 bases in between. Germline CDR1 is SGDLS and CDR2 is YYNGEE.

This chain links TRBV9 with TRBJ1-4; D might be TRBD1 (5 bases). V was cut by 1 base and J by 6 bases, with 10 bases left in between. The CDR3 is 14 amino acids. The germline gives CDR1 SGDLS, CDR2 YYNGEE. This chain's CDR3 is CASSVRGNYEKLFF. CDR3 DNA: TGTGCCAGCAGCGTAAGGGGCAATTATGAAAAACTGTTTTTT. Looking up the rest from reference TRBV9 and TRBJ1-4 gives the full variable domain: DSGVTQTPKHLITATGQRVTLRCSPRSGDLSVYWYQQSLDQGLQFLIQYYNGEERAKGNILERFSAQQFPDLHSELNLSSLELGDSALYFCASSVRGNYEKLFFGSGTQLSVL.

V and J are TRBV2 and TRBJ1-1; 10 nucleotides match TRBD1. Germline values: CDR1 SNHLY, CDR2 FYNNEI. V shed 8 bases, J shed 0 bases, and the junction held 6 bases outside the gene matches. This CDR3 is built from 15 residues. In DNA, the CDR3 is TGTGCCAGCCTTCGGGACAGGGGACTGAACACTGAAGCTTTCTTT. It yields the protein CASLRDRGLNTEAFF.

This clone came up once. The chain couples TRBV7-8 to TRBJ1-4, with 7 bases that match TRBD1. The length of the CDR3 is 18 residues. Trimming took 5 bases from V and 5 from J; bases not matched to a gene: 17. Germline CDR1 and CDR2: SGHVS and FQNEAQ. This chain's CDR3 is CASSALYTPGQKNEKLFF. CDR3 nucleotides: TGTGCCAGCAGCGCACTTTACACCCCGGGACAGAAAAATGAAAAACTGTTTTTT.

The V gene is TRBV6-5, the J gene TRBJ2-2, with a weak D call TRBD2 (6 bases). This CDR3 has 13 residues. Trimming stripped 6 bases from V and 7 bases from J, with 12 bases between. Germline assignment: CDR1 MNHEY and CDR2 SVGAGI. CDR3: CASRRGDGGELFF. CDR3 bases: TGTGCCAGCAGGCGGGGAGACGGCGGGGAGCTGTTTTTT.

The rearrangement uses TRBV9 and TRBJ2-3; D not resolved. V shed 0 bases and J shed 0 bases, with 8 bases lying between them. Germline values: CDR1 SGDLS, CDR2 YYNGEE. CDR3 size: 15 residues. The CDR3 region is CASSVGPQSTDTQYF. CDR3 coding DNA: TGTGCCAGCAGCGTAGGTCCGCAGAGCACAGATACGCAGTATTTT.

The chain carries TRBV4-3 and TRBJ2-7; 9 nucleotides match TRBD2. The CDR3 consists of 15 residues. Looked up from germline, CDR1 is LGHNA and CDR2 is YSLEER. Trimming took 1 base from V and 4 from J; bases not matched to a gene: 5. The CDR3 region has the DNA TGCGCCAGCAGCCAAGGTAGCGGGAGAGTGTACGAGCAGTACTTC. It specifies CASSQGSGRVYEQYF.